Following are 26 T cell receptor beta chains from one sample sequenced in a study of T cell clonality in common variable immunodeficiency. The data were produced by immunoSEQ multiplex PCR, yet TCRdb's version contains in-frame clones alone and is incomplete. The sample presents some 60,000 clones, none singletons. Sequencing was performed on peripheral blood mononuclear cells. The receptors come from a person aged 18 to 70 in good health.

This clone was seen many times. Coverage ceases 3 residues before the CDR3 finishes, and the germline J gene fills in the end. The rearrangement uses TRBV5-4 and TRBJ2-2, with D tentatively TRBD1 (6 bases). V lost 3 bases, J lost 8 bases, and 17 bases lay in between. Germline V lookup: CDR1 SGHNT, CDR2 YYREEE (reference sequence). The CDR3 contains 15 residues. CDR3 protein: CASSYFGGLLGELFF. The covered CDR3 bases are TGTGCCAGCAGCTACTTTGGGGGCTTATTGGGGGAG.

This clone occurred many times. Read data end 3 residues before the CDR3 end; the end is taken from the germline J gene. The chain carries TRBV13 and TRBJ2-1; 7 bases match TRBD1. The CDR3 is 15 amino acids. Germline V gene data show CDR1 as PRHDT and CDR2 as FYEKMQ (reference sequence). V lost 5 bases and J lost 5; bases outside the gene matches: 9. CDR3 bases read: TGTGCCAGCAGCGCACTCCGGGACAGAAACAATGAG. Residues: CASSALRDRNNE. Given in full, the CDR3 is CASSALRDRNNEQFF.

This clone was picked up many times. The read comes to an end 3 residues before the CDR3 does, leaving the germline J gene to fill in the end. The V gene is TRBV7-9, the J gene TRBJ2-1, with D possibly matching TRBD2 (5 bases). V lost 0 bases to trimming and J lost 9 bases, with 15 bases between them. The germline V gene encodes CDR1 SEHNR and CDR2 FQNEAQ (reference sequence). The CDR3 loop spans 15 amino acids. The CDR3 bases that were read are TGTGCCAGCAGCTTAGCGATTGCCGGACTTGCTGAG. Residues: CASSLAIAGLAE. The CDR3 in full is CASSLAIAGLAEQFF.

The table lists this clone with many counts. The read halts 3 residues ahead of the CDR3 end, with the missing end drawn from the germline J gene. This chain joins TRBV7-2 and TRBJ2-7; 7 bases line up with TRBD1. Germline trimming cut 5 bases from V and 3 bases from J; bases unmatched to any gene: 7. CDR1 is SGHTA, CDR2 FQGNSA, per germline. The CDR3 has 14 residues. The sequenced part of the CDR3 DNA is TGTGCCAGCAGCCCCCGGGACAGTCACTACGAG. It specifies CASSPRDSHYE. The whole CDR3 protein is CASSPRDSHYEQYF.

This clone was observed many times. The DNA read from the CDR3 is TGCAGCGTTCTGCAGACTGCAACTAATGAAAAA. It encodes CSVLQTATNEK. The entire CDR3 protein reads CSVLQTATNEKLFF. The chain carries TRBV29-1 and TRBJ1-4, with no clear D. The read finishes 3 residues shy of the CDR3 end, and the germline J gene is used to complete it. This CDR3 is built from 14 residues. Trimming shortened V by 5 bases and J by 0 bases, and 10 bases separated the two germline ends. CDR1 SQVTM and CDR2 ANQGSEA come from the germline V gene.

This clone was counted ten times or more. From the germline J gene comes the end of the CDR3, since the read stops 3 residues before it. The chain is built from TRBV20-1 and TRBJ1-1; tentatively, D is TRBD1 (6 bases). Looked up from germline, CDR1 is DFQATT and CDR2 is SNEGSKA (reference sequence). The CDR3 contains 14 residues. CDR3: CWEQGRAENTEAFF. The CDR3 bases that were read are TGCTGGGAACAGGGTAGGGCGGAGAACACTGAA.

This clone was detected many times. The read finishes 3 residues shy of the CDR3 end, and the germline J gene is used to complete it. The V and J genes are TRBV11-2 and TRBJ2-6; no clear D. This CDR3 region has 12 residues. Looked up from germline, CDR1 is SGHAT and CDR2 is FQNNGV. CDR3: CASSLDRRVLTF. Partial CDR3 DNA: TGTGCCAGCAGCTTAGATCGGCGGGTC.

Many counts were recorded for this clone. One end of the junction fails to match germline, which may point to a read error. Sequencing ends 3 residues short of the CDR3 end; the germline J gene provides the rest. This sequence joins TRBV4-2 and TRBJ1-4; tentatively, D is TRBD1 (6 bases). Looked up from germline, CDR1 is LGHNA and CDR2 is YNFKEQ. The CDR3 is 17 amino acids. Here the CDR3 reads CASSQVRFDRSNEKLFF. CDR3 bases read: TGCGCCAGCAGCCAAGTTAGATTTGACAGGAGCAATGAAAAA.

This clone was found many times. The missing CDR3 end, 3 residues past where the read stops, is filled in from the germline J gene. This chain links TRBV4-1 with TRBJ2-7, with a possible D match to TRBD2 (7 bases). V was clipped by 0 bases and J by 3 bases, with 12 bases between them. The CDR3 is 15 amino acids. Germline V CDR1 and CDR2: MGHRA, YSYEKL. The CDR3: CASSQDPGGDYEQYF. CDR3 bases read: TGCGCCAGCAGCCAAGATCCGGGGGGCGACTACGAG.

This clone has a count of ten or more. The CDR3 is cut off 3 residues early in the read; its end comes from the germline J gene. This rearrangement joins TRBV6-4 to TRBJ2-7, with 9 bases lining up with TRBD2. The CDR3 is 16 amino acids. Germline lookup yields CDR1 MRHNA and CDR2 SNTAGT. J gave up 6 bases and V 2 bases, and 11 bases lay outside the gene matches. This chain's CDR3 is CASSDVWGSGRPEQYF. CDR3 DNA (partial): TGTGCCAGCAGTGACGTTTGGGGTAGCGGGAGACCCGAG.

This clone was seen ten or more times. Read data end 3 residues before the CDR3 end; the end is taken from the germline J gene. The rearrangement uses TRBV6-2 or TRBV6-3 and TRBJ2-1; 9 bases line up with TRBD2. CDR1 is MNHEY and CDR2 is SVGEGT in the germline V gene. This CDR3 region has 15 residues. J was trimmed by 0 bases and V by 6 bases; bases with no gene match: 3. The DNA read from the CDR3 is TGTGCCAGCAGCCTTAGCGGGAGCTCCTACAATGAG. Amino acid sequence: CASSLSGSSYNE. The whole CDR3 sequence reads CASSLSGSSYNEQFF.

In its sample, this clone was seen many times. CDR3 bases read: TGTGCCAGCAGTTACGGTGGGACTAGCGGGAGCACAGATACG. This encodes CASSYGGTSGSTDT. From start to end, the CDR3 is CASSYGGTSGSTDTQYF. The genes are TRBV28 and TRBJ2-3; TRBD2 aligns across 12 bases. The read finishes 3 residues shy of the CDR3 end, and the germline J gene is used to complete it. From germline, CDR1 is MDHEN and CDR2 SYDVKM. V lost 4 bases and J lost 0; bases outside the gene matches: 5. The CDR3 runs to 17 residues.

This clone was observed at least ten times. With the read ending 3 residues before the CDR3 end, the germline J gene is used to fill in that end. This chain connects TRBV7-2 to TRBJ2-5; TRBD1 agrees at 7 bases. The germline V gene encodes CDR1 SGHTA and CDR2 FQGNSA. This CDR3 region has 13 residues. The V gene end was trimmed by 6 bases and the J gene end by 4 bases; junction bases not matched to a gene: 5. The CDR3: CASSSGQAETQYF. The sequenced CDR3 bases are TGTGCCAGCAGTTCCGGACAGGCAGAGACC.

This clone appeared many times. The CDR3 is cut off 3 residues early in the read; its end comes from the germline J gene. J is TRBJ2-5 and V is TRBV2, with a tentative D call TRBD1 (6 bases). Trimming took 7 bases from V and 7 from J, leaving 13 bases between them. The length of the CDR3 is 12 residues. Germline assignment: CDR1 SNHLY and CDR2 FYNNEI. The chain's CDR3 is CASKVEDRTQYF. The DNA read from the CDR3 is TGTGCCAGCAAGGTGGAGGACAGGACC.

In this sample, this clone turned up many times. The sequence runs out 3 residues before the end of the CDR3; the remainder is reconstructed from the germline J gene. The rearrangement links TRBV2 to TRBJ2-3; 7 bases are a match to TRBD1. The germline CDR1 and CDR2 sequences are SNHLY and FYNNEI. The CDR3 sequence is 16 residues long. Germline trimming cut 0 bases from V and 0 bases from J; bases unmatched to any gene: 3. CDR3 loop: CASSEAQGISTDTQYF. CDR3 bases read: TGTGCCAGCAGTGAAGCACAGGGGATTAGCACAGATACG.

This clone was seen many times. Coverage ceases 3 residues before the CDR3 finishes, and the germline J gene fills in the end. The J gene is TRBJ1-4, the V gene TRBV14; possibly TRBD1 for D (6 bases). The CDR3 has 16 residues. CDR1 SGHDN and CDR2 FVKESK come from the germline V gene. Trimming cost V 4 bases and J 0 bases, with 12 bases left between them. This CDR3 reads CASSRRTDATNEKLFF. The CDR3 DNA, read in part, is TGTGCCAGCAGCCGCCGGACAGATGCAACTAATGAAAAA.

This clone was observed a few times. A much larger clone is a single base away; this may be a read error. The sequence runs out 3 residues before the end of the CDR3; the remainder is reconstructed from the germline J gene. V gene TRBV7-9 combines with J gene TRBJ1-1; possibly TRBD1 for D (6 bases). The length of the CDR3 is 15 residues. The V gene's germline CDR1 is SEHNR and CDR2 FQNEAQ (reference sequence). The V and J ends lost 3 bases and 4 bases respectively, with 15 bases between them. CDR3 DNA, as far as it was read: TGTGCCAGCAGCTTCCGGGACACTAAGAGCACTGAA. Its protein product is CASSFRDTKSTE. The complete CDR3 reads CASSFRDTKSTEAFF.

At least ten counts were recorded for this clone. From the germline J gene comes the end of the CDR3, since the read stops 3 residues before it. J is TRBJ2-7 and V is TRBV7-8; TRBD2 matches 8 bases. The CDR3 spans 15 residues. Germline V CDR1 and CDR2: SGHVS, FQNEAQ. The V segment lost 5 bases and the J segment 6 bases; nucleotides outside the gene matches: 12. The sequenced CDR3 bases are TGTGCCAGCAGCCAGCCCGGGGGGGGCTGGGGCGAG. This encodes CASSQPGGGWGE. Given in full, the CDR3 is CASSQPGGGWGEQYF.

Many counts were recorded for this clone. The CDR3 goes on 3 residues after the read ends, and that part is filled in from the germline J gene. The gene calls are TRBV20-1 and TRBJ1-1, with 9 nucleotides matching TRBD1. The germline CDR1 and CDR2 sequences are DFQATT and SNEGSKA (reference sequence). The length of the CDR3 is 12 residues. The ends lost 3 bases at V and 4 bases at J; junction bases unmatched: 0. The covered CDR3 bases are TGCAGTGCTAGGACAGGGGGCACTGAA. Translated, it gives CSARTGGTE. The CDR3 in full is CSARTGGTEAFF.

This clone was seen many times. The read ends 3 residues early relative to the CDR3; the germline J gene fills the gap. The chain joins TRBV27 to TRBJ1-2; a weak D match, TRBD1 (6 bases). Deletions cut 3 bases from V and 2 bases from J, with 7 bases between. This CDR3 is built from 13 residues. Germline assignment: CDR1 MNHEY and CDR2 SMNVEV (reference sequence). Incomplete CDR3 DNA: TGTGCCAGCAGTTTGGGGACAAACTATGGC. Translating it yields CASSLGTNYG. The full CDR3 sequence reads CASSLGTNYGYTF.

This clone was detected ten times or more. The read is 3 residues too short to cover the CDR3 end, so that end is filled in from the germline J gene. V usage is TRBV2 and J usage is TRBJ2-1, with 10 nucleotides matching TRBD1. CDR3 length: 14 amino acids. CDR1 is SNHLY, CDR2 FYNNEI, per germline. V trimming: 4 bases; J trimming: 8 bases; junction bases outside the gene matches: 5. CDR3 bases read: TGTGCCAGCAGTGGACGGACAGGGGGGGATGAG. Translated, it gives CASSGRTGGDE. The CDR3 reads in full as CASSGRTGGDEQFF.

Ten or more counts support this clone. The DNA ends 3 residues before the CDR3 does, and the rest of the CDR3 is filled in from the germline J gene. The genes are TRBV20-1 and TRBJ2-3; 10 bases fit TRBD2. V lost 6 bases to trimming and J lost 4 bases; unmatched junction nucleotides: 10. Germline CDR1 DFQATT, CDR2 SNEGSKA (reference sequence). The CDR3 loop spans 15 amino acids. The CDR3 reads CSASASGSVSDTQYF. The sequenced CDR3 bases are TGCAGTGCAAGTGCTAGCGGGAGTGTCTCAGATACG.

This clone appeared many times. The read terminates 3 residues before the CDR3 end, so the remaining end is supplied by the germline J gene. The chain links TRBV20-1 to TRBJ2-5; TRBD2 matches 12 bases. Trimming took 6 bases from V and 2 from J; bases not matched to a gene: 4. The CDR3 sequence is 14 residues long. Germline V gene sequence: CDR1 DFQATT, CDR2 SNEGSKA (reference sequence). CDR3 protein: CSAGTSGLQETQYF. The part of the CDR3 DNA that was read is TGCAGTGCCGGGACTAGCGGGCTTCAAGAGACC.

A word on this clone: Read coverage stops 3 residues before the CDR3 terminus; the germline J gene supplies the remainder. V and J are TRBV18 and TRBJ2-3; D is possibly TRBD2 (5 bases). Looked up from germline, CDR1 is KGHSH and CDR2 is LQKENI. The CDR3 is made up of 14 amino acids. The CDR3 bases that were read are TGTGCCAGCTCACCAATAGGCCCCGGGGAGACG. Amino acid sequence: CASSPIGPGET. The full CDR3 protein reads CASSPIGPGETQYF.

In this sample, this clone turned up many times. The sequence runs out 3 residues before the end of the CDR3; the remainder is reconstructed from the germline J gene. This chain joins TRBV5-4 and TRBJ2-1, with 9 bases matching TRBD2. CDR3 length equals 16 residues. CDR1 and CDR2 from the germline V gene are SGHNT and YYREEE (reference sequence). The V segment lost 4 bases and the J segment 7 bases; nucleotides outside the gene matches: 12. The covered CDR3 bases are TGTGCCAGCAGCGGGTTTGGGAGCGGGAGGAGGAATGAG. It codes for CASSGFGSGRRNE. The full CDR3 reads CASSGFGSGRRNEQFF.

This clone came up many times. The CDR3 end is not reached by the read, which stops 3 residues before it; the germline J gene fills it in. This chain joins TRBV5-4 and TRBJ2-1, with 7 positions matching TRBD2. V lost 4 bases and J lost 4; bases outside the gene matches: 5. Per the germline V gene, CDR1 is SGHNT and CDR2 is YYREEE (reference sequence). The CDR3 sequence is 14 residues long. CDR3 DNA, as far as it was read: TGTGCCAGCAGCCAGCGGGATGGGTACAATGAG. Protein sequence: CASSQRDGYNE. The full CDR3 reads CASSQRDGYNEQFF.